This T cell receptor (beta chain) was found in a study of CD8+ T cells in alopecia areata. Whole-study results and caveats: While patients received tofacitinib, many expanded lesional clones remained present in scalp and blood. Sequencing of scalp samples also includes resident alphabeta T cells from normal skin.

The sample holds a few counts of this clone. Antigen unknown. TCR sequencing used cDNA made by reverse transcription of extracted RNA. Sequencing was performed with immunoSEQ multiplex PCR; in TCRdb, only in-frame clones are kept and a portion is missing. The top ten hold just over 1% of the sample, which has approximately 180,000 clones, roughly 60% seen once. The sample's treatment: oral pan-JAK inhibitor, 5-10 mg twice daily. This CDR3 is 15 amino acids long. The germline V and J ends were trimmed by 5 bases and 0 bases, with 14 bases remaining between them. The germline V gene encodes CDR1 SEHNR and CDR2 FQNEAQ (reference sequence).

The sequences come from CD4+ T cells sorted from blood, collected at week 24, from a patient treated with tofacitinib. The rearrangement joins TRBV7-9 to TRBJ2-7; D is uncertain. This receptor was identified in a human donor with alopecia areata. CDR3 coding DNA: TGTGCCAGCAGCAAGAATCTGGACCGCTCCTACGAGCAGTACTTC. It translates to CASSKNLDRSYEQYF.